These 32 T cell receptor beta chains came from one sample sequenced in a study of blood T cell dynamics during melanoma immunotherapy. This sample's time point: pre-treatment baseline. Sequencing used immunoSEQ multiplex PCR; TCRdb keeps in-frame clones, though not all of them. The table has fewer than 15,000 clones, about 91% seen once. The sample was effector memory CD8+ T cells from blood, taken from a patient treated with checkpoint blockade. Source of these receptors: a human donor with melanoma.

This chain links TRBV14 with TRBJ1-1, with D perhaps TRBD1 (5 bases). The V end lost 0 bases, the J end lost 1 base, and 6 bases lay between the germline ends. This CDR3 is 14 amino acids long. Germline CDR1 and CDR2: SGHDN and FVKESK. The CDR3 region is CASSQDDRNTEAFF. CDR3 bases: TGTGCCAGCAGCCAAGATGACAGGAACACTGAAGCTTTCTTT.

The rearrangement uses TRBV19 and TRBJ2-5, with 9 nucleotides matching TRBD1. V trimming: 5 bases; J trimming: 2 bases; junction bases outside the gene matches: 12. Germline assignment: CDR1 LNHDA and CDR2 SQIVND (reference sequence). The CDR3 has 17 amino acids. CDR3 coding DNA: TGTGCCAGTAGTCAGCCCGGGACAGGGTATATACAAGAGACCCAGTACTTC. Amino acid sequence: CASSQPGTGYIQETQYF.

The chain carries TRBV28 and TRBJ2-2, with D unclear. Per germline, CDR1 MDHEN and CDR2 SYDVKM. There are 18 residues in the CDR3. With 5 bases removed from V and 1 base from J, the gap between germline ends came to 20 bases. The CDR3 coding sequence is TGTGCCAGCAGTCCCCGGCCGTCCATGGCTCTGAACACCGGGGAGCTGTTTTTT. The encoded protein is CASSPRPSMALNTGELFF. Full variable domain (rest looked up from reference TRBV28 and TRBJ2-2): DVKVTQSSRYLVKRTGEKVFLECVQDMDHENMFWYRQDPGLGLRLIYFSYDVKMKEKGDIPEGYSVSREKKERFSLILESASTNQTSMYLCASSPRPSMALNTGELFFGEGSRLTVL.

The V and J genes are TRBV7-6 and TRBJ2-1; D not resolved. V was trimmed by 5 bases and J by 0 bases, leaving 14 bases between them. CDR1 and CDR2 (germline): SGHVS, FNYEAQ. The CDR3 extends over 16 amino acids. CDR3 region: CASSPNNGLSYNEQFF. The CDR3 nucleotides are TGTGCCAGCAGCCCCAACAACGGCCTCTCCTACAATGAGCAGTTCTTC.

V and J are TRBV27 and TRBJ2-3; 9 positions match TRBD1. The CDR3 sequence is 16 residues long. V dropped 2 bases and J dropped 6; count of bases not matched to a gene: 9. Germline values: CDR1 MNHEY, CDR2 SMNVEV (reference sequence). The CDR3 sequence is CASSLLPGQGSDTQYF. CDR3 nucleotides: TGTGCCAGCAGTTTACTCCCGGGACAGGGTTCGGATACGCAGTATTTT.

The V call is TRBV7-9, the J call TRBJ1-5; no reliable D call. V was shortened by 5 bases and J by 7 bases, with 9 bases between the two germline ends. CDR3 length: 12 amino acids. Germline V gene sequence: CDR1 SEHNR, CDR2 FQNEAQ (reference sequence). CDR3 DNA sequence: TGTGCCAGCAGCCGCCAATACCAGCCCCAGCATTTT. Amino acid sequence: CASSRQYQPQHF.

The chain employs TRBV7-9 and TRBJ2-5, with 11 bases lining up with TRBD1. The CDR3 consists of 13 residues. From germline, CDR1 is SEHNR and CDR2 FQNEAQ (reference sequence). The V segment lost 5 bases and the J segment 11 bases; nucleotides outside the gene matches: 7. The CDR3: CASSDGQGAEQYF. CDR3 DNA sequence: TGTGCCAGCAGCGATGGACAGGGGGCTGAGCAGTACTTC.

This chain joins TRBV9 and TRBJ1-1; the match to TRBD1 covers 8 bases. CDR3 size: 15 residues. V trimming: 0 bases; J trimming: 1 base; junction bases outside the gene matches: 2. Germline V gene lookup returns CDR1 SGDLS and CDR2 YYNGEE. The chain's CDR3 is CASSVVGTGNTEAFF. CDR3 sequence (DNA): TGTGCCAGCAGCGTAGTGGGGACAGGGAACACTGAAGCTTTCTTT.

In this sample, this clone turned up once. The chain recombines TRBV6-1 with TRBJ2-7; D not resolved. In germline, CDR1 is MNHNS, CDR2 SASEGT. V gave up 1 base and J gave up 3 bases, with 7 bases separating them. This CDR3 region has 13 residues. DNA for the CDR3: TGTGCCAGCAGTGAAGGCCACCTCTACGAGCAGTACTTC. Encoded protein: CASSEGHLYEQYF.

The V call is TRBV7-6, the J call TRBJ2-7; the match to TRBD1 covers 9 bases. The V gene end was trimmed by 4 bases and the J gene end by 4 bases; junction bases not matched to a gene: 5. The germline V gene has CDR1 SGHVS and CDR2 FNYEAQ. The CDR3 runs to 14 residues. The CDR3 region has the DNA TGTGCCAGCAGCTGGGGACAGGGAGGGTACGAGCAGTACTTC. Its protein product is CASSWGQGGYEQYF.

V is TRBV27 and J is TRBJ1-1, with D perhaps TRBD1 (6 bases). Trimming removed 6 bases at V and 3 bases at J, with 11 bases between. The CDR3 runs 13 residues. Germline V lookup: CDR1 MNHEY, CDR2 SMNVEV (reference sequence). CDR3 region: CASRSQGHTEAFF. CDR3 DNA: TGTGCCAGCAGATCCCAGGGGCACACTGAAGCTTTCTTT.

CDR3 protein: CASSLSHGSYEQYF. Here the CDR3 DNA reads TGTGCCAGCAGCTTGAGTCACGGCTCCTACGAGCAGTACTTC. This chain links TRBV7-2 with TRBJ2-7; D ambiguous. V lost 3 bases and J lost 0, with 9 bases in between. The length of the CDR3 is 14 residues. In germline, CDR1 is SGHTA, CDR2 FQGNSA.

The table lists this clone with a count of one. As DNA, the CDR3 is TGTGCCAGCAGTTTATGGGCTAGCGGGAGTAATGAGCAGTTCTTC. It yields the protein CASSLWASGSNEQFF. The chain recombines TRBV27 with TRBJ2-1, with 10 bases lining up with TRBD2. The V segment lost 1 base and the J segment 7 bases; nucleotides outside the gene matches: 4. Germline loops: CDR1 MNHEY, CDR2 SMNVEV (reference sequence). The CDR3 is made up of 15 amino acids.

V usage is TRBV2 and J usage is TRBJ1-4, with D possibly TRBD1 on 5 matching bases. CDR3 length equals 11 residues. Germline assignment: CDR1 SNHLY and CDR2 FYNNEI. Trimming removed 11 bases from V and 6 bases from J, with 10 bases in between. The CDR3 DNA reads TGTGCCGGGGGGAGGGATGAAAAACTGTTTTTT. It yields the protein CAGGRDEKLFF.

The V gene is TRBV5-1, the J gene TRBJ2-7, with 10 bases aligning to TRBD1. This CDR3 region has 17 residues. The ends lost 0 bases at V and 2 bases at J; junction bases unmatched: 8. Germline-derived CDR1 and CDR2 are SGHRS and YFSETQ. The CDR3 DNA follows: TGCGCCAGCAGCTTGGGGAGTTCCGGGACAGGGGCCTACGAGCAGTACTTC. It yields the protein CASSLGSSGTGAYEQYF.

The V call is TRBV9, the J call TRBJ2-6; tentative D call: TRBD1 (7 bases). CDR1 is SGDLS, CDR2 YYNGEE, per germline. The CDR3 runs 16 residues. Trimming stripped 4 bases from V and 2 bases from J, with 13 bases between. CDR3 sequence: CASSMSRGAGANVLTF. CDR3 nucleotide sequence: TGTGCCAGCAGCATGAGCAGGGGGGCTGGGGCCAACGTCCTGACTTTC.

The chain has TRBV13 and TRBJ1-1; no clear D gene. The CDR3 consists of 12 residues. In germline, CDR1 is PRHDT, CDR2 FYEKMQ (reference sequence). V lost 3 bases, J lost 0 bases, and 2 bases lay in between. CDR3 nucleotides: TGTGCCAGCAGCTTGGTGAACACTGAAGCTTTCTTT. It encodes CASSLVNTEAFF.

The rearrangement joins TRBV28 to TRBJ2-3, with 7 bases that match TRBD1. Looked up from germline, CDR1 is MDHEN and CDR2 is SYDVKM. This CDR3 region has 15 residues. V was pared by 2 bases and J by 1 base, with 3 bases of the junction left unmatched. The CDR3 reads CASSLGTGGTDTQYF. In DNA, the CDR3 is TGTGCCAGCAGTTTAGGAACAGGGGGCACAGATACGCAGTATTTT.

The chain is built from TRBV4-1 and TRBJ1-1; D is unclear. V was trimmed by 3 bases and J by 5 bases, leaving 13 bases between them. The V gene's germline CDR1 is MGHRA and CDR2 YSYEKL. This CDR3 comprises 14 residues. Here the CDR3 reads CASSHFRERTEAFF. DNA of the CDR3: TGCGCCAGCAGCCACTTCCGGGAGAGGACTGAAGCTTTCTTT.

V gene TRBV4-1 combines with J gene TRBJ2-3, with 11 bases fitting TRBD2. The germline V gene has CDR1 MGHRA and CDR2 YSYEKL. V lost 4 bases and J lost 2; bases outside the gene matches: 11. The CDR3 has 18 amino acids. The CDR3, as DNA: TGCGCCAGCAGCCGACGGGGACTAGCGGCCCAAAACACAGATACGCAGTATTTT. Translated, it gives CASSRRGLAAQNTDTQYF.

The chain is built from TRBV28 and TRBJ2-5; TRBD2 is a possible D gene (6 bases). The germline CDR1 and CDR2 sequences are MDHEN and SYDVKM. The CDR3 is 14 amino acids. V gave up 5 bases and J gave up 5 bases, with 15 bases separating them. This CDR3 is CASSAGTPRETQYF. CDR3 bases: TGTGCCAGCAGTGCAGGGACTCCTCGGGAGACCCAGTACTTC.

V is TRBV2 and J is TRBJ1-2; TRBD1 matches at 8 bases. The CDR3 totals 14 residues. Germline V lookup: CDR1 SNHLY, CDR2 FYNNEI. J lost 4 bases, V lost 10 bases, and 11 bases had no gene match. The CDR3 bases are TGTGCCACGATAGGACAGGGTAAAGGCTATGGCTACACCTTC. This encodes CATIGQGKGYGYTF.

The chain couples TRBV9 to TRBJ1-1; D uncertain. The CDR3 loop spans 17 amino acids. Germline V lookup: CDR1 SGDLS, CDR2 YYNGEE. Trimming pared 0 bases from V and 1 base from J, leaving 16 bases between. CDR3 residues: CASSVDVRRPTNTEAFF. CDR3 bases: TGTGCCAGCAGCGTAGATGTCAGGCGACCGACGAACACTGAAGCTTTCTTT.

The gene calls are TRBV9 and TRBJ2-2, with 9 bases identical to TRBD2. After removal of 5 bases from V and 6 bases from J, the junction contained 14 bases not matched to a gene. This CDR3 comprises 17 residues. CDR1 is SGDLS, CDR2 YYNGEE, per germline. The CDR3 bases are TGTGCCAGCAGTCTTGATAGCGGGAGTCTAGGGGCCGGGGAGCTGTTTTTT. This codes for CASSLDSGSLGAGELFF.

The rearrangement links TRBV28 to TRBJ2-5, with D perhaps matching TRBD1 (5 bases). Germline V gene lookup returns CDR1 MDHEN and CDR2 SYDVKM. Trimming pared 4 bases from V and 2 bases from J, leaving 17 bases between. This CDR3 region has 16 residues. The CDR3 is CASSYRTRTPQETQYF. The CDR3 region has the DNA TGTGCCAGCAGTTACCGGACACGGACCCCTCAAGAGACCCAGTACTTC.

V is TRBV9 and J is TRBJ2-5; D possibly corresponds to TRBD2 (5 bases). The germline CDR1 and CDR2 sequences are SGDLS and YYNGEE. CDR3 length: 15 residues. V was pared by 0 bases and J by 1 base, with 10 bases between. The CDR3 DNA follows: TGTGCCAGCAGCGTAGAGGGCGGGCCCCAAGAGACCCAGTACTTC. It encodes CASSVEGGPQETQYF. Variable domain in full (rest from reference TRBV9 and TRBJ2-5): DSGVTQTPKHLITATGQRVTLRCSPRSGDLSVYWYQQSLDQGLQFLIQYYNGEERAKGNILERFSAQQFPDLHSELNLSSLELGDSALYFCASSVEGGPQETQYFGPGTRLLVL.

V and J are TRBV27 and TRBJ1-5, with D perhaps matching TRBD1 (5 bases). The CDR3 loop spans 16 amino acids. V was clipped by 5 bases and J by 0 bases, with 14 bases between them. Germline-derived CDR1 and CDR2 are MNHEY and SMNVEV (reference sequence). CDR3 sequence reads: CASSPRDGHSNQPQHF. Written as DNA, the CDR3 is TGTGCCAGCAGTCCCCGGGACGGCCATAGCAATCAGCCCCAGCATTTT.

This clone was counted a few times. V usage is TRBV27 and J usage is TRBJ1-2, with D possibly matching TRBD1 (6 bases). Deletions cut 5 bases from V and 2 bases from J, with 12 bases between. CDR1 is MNHEY and CDR2 is SMNVEV in the germline V gene (reference sequence). The length of the CDR3 is 14 residues. CDR3 in DNA: TGTGCCAGCAGTATTACAGGGCTAAACTATGGCTACACCTTC. Amino acids: CASSITGLNYGYTF.

The chain employs TRBV7-8 and TRBJ1-3, with 8 bases fitting TRBD1. The CDR3 loop spans 16 amino acids. J gave up 4 bases and V 5 bases, and 10 bases lay outside the gene matches. The germline V gene has CDR1 SGHVS and CDR2 FQNEAQ. As DNA, the CDR3 is TGTGCCAGCAGCCCACCGGTCAGGGGGCAAGGAAACACCATATATTTT. Residues: CASSPPVRGQGNTIYF.

The rearrangement links TRBV19 to TRBJ1-2, with D perhaps TRBD1 (5 bases). This CDR3 comprises 15 residues. From germline, CDR1 is LNHDA and CDR2 SQIVND (reference sequence). Trimming cost V 7 bases and J 2 bases, with 17 bases left between them. As DNA, the CDR3 is TGTGCCAGTACCATCCACCCGGGGGGGAACTATGGCTACACCTTC. Its translation: CASTIHPGGNYGYTF.

The chain recombines TRBV25-1 with TRBJ1-4, with 9 bases matching TRBD1. The germline CDR1 and CDR2 sequences are MGHDK and SYGVNS. After removal of 5 bases from V and 4 bases from J, the junction contained 11 bases not matched to a gene. CDR3 size: 17 residues. Here the CDR3 DNA reads TGTGCCAGCAGTAACGTTACCGGGACAGGGAGTAATGAAAAACTGTTTTTT. Amino acid sequence: CASSNVTGTGSNEKLFF.

The CDR3 nucleotides are TGTGCCAGTAGTGGCGGGACCTACGAGCAGTACTTC. Amino acids: CASSGGTYEQYF. V is TRBV19 and J is TRBJ2-7; perhaps TRBD2 as D (6 bases). Germline V gene data show CDR1 as LNHDA and CDR2 as SQIVND (reference sequence). The CDR3 is 12 amino acids. Deletions cut 5 bases from V and 2 bases from J, with 7 bases between.